Below, 30 T cell receptor beta chains from the same sample are listed, as sequenced in a study of CD8+ T cells in alopecia areata. A handful of patients' sorted CD4+ cells yielded CD25+CD127- cells. Reverse transcription of extracted RNA yielded cDNA, which provided the sequencing template. Here immunoSEQ multiplex PCR was the method, and the copy in TCRdb shows in-frame clones only, minus some. The sample carries 6,000 to 8,500 clones, less than 75% recorded once. Sequencing input: CD4+ Tregs sorted from blood. The origin of the receptors is a human donor with alopecia areata.

A remark on this clone: Compared with germline, one end of the junction differs, possibly owing to a read error. The J gene is TRBJ1-1, the V gene TRBV30; D ambiguous. The CDR3 sequence is 14 residues long. Germline V gene lookup returns CDR1 GTSNPN and CDR2 SVGIG (reference sequence). CDR3 sequence: CAWGVAVPGTEAFF. In DNA form, the CDR3 reads TGTGCCTGGGGTGTTGCGGTTCCGGGCACTGAAGCTTTCTTT. The full variable domain, its missing parts supplied by reference TRBV30 and TRBJ1-1, is SQTIHQWPATLVQPVGSPLSLECTVEGTSNPNLYWYRQAAGRGLQLLFYSVGIGQISSEVPQNLSASRPQDRQFILSSKKLLLSDSGFYLCAWGVAVPGTEAFFGQGTRLTVV.

The gene calls are TRBV30 and TRBJ1-6; the match to TRBD1 covers 7 bases. The CDR3 loop spans 13 amino acids. Trimming removed 5 bases from V and 8 bases from J; junction bases left unmatched: 6. Germline CDR1 reads GTSNPN; CDR2 reads SVGIG (reference sequence). The CDR3 coding sequence is TGTGCCTGGGGGGACAGTACGTATTCACCCCTCCACTTT. Protein sequence: CAWGDSTYSPLHF.

The chain uses TRBV18 and TRBJ1-4; D remains ambiguous. With 3 bases removed from V and 8 bases from J, the gap between germline ends came to 13 bases. Looked up from germline, CDR1 is KGHSH and CDR2 is LQKENI. CDR3 length: 14 amino acids. Written as DNA, the CDR3 is TGTGCCAGCTCACCGCCAGGCCTCAGGGAAAAACTGTTTTTT. Residues: CASSPPGLREKLFF.

This clone was picked up a small number of times. The V and J genes are TRBV7-2 and TRBJ2-1, with D hard to call. Looked up from germline, CDR1 is SGHTA and CDR2 is FQGNSA. CDR3 length equals 13 residues. V was cut by 5 bases and J by 5 bases, with 10 bases left in between. Written as DNA, the CDR3 is TGTGCCAGCAGCGCCACCCGGAACAATGAGCAGTTCTTC. Its protein is CASSATRNNEQFF.

The chain carries TRBV29-1 and TRBJ2-7; D is possibly TRBD1 (6 bases). The CDR3 is made up of 16 amino acids. Germline CDR1 is SQVTM and CDR2 is ANQGSEA. The V gene lost 5 bases and the J gene lost 0 bases, with 20 bases spanning the gap. Written as DNA, the CDR3 is TGCAGCGTTATGGGACATCCAAATAGGAGCTCCTACGAGCAGTACTTC. Amino acids: CSVMGHPNRSSYEQYF.

The chain has TRBV5-1 and TRBJ2-1; no firm D call. The germline CDR1 and CDR2 sequences are SGHRS and YFSETQ. Trimming pared 0 bases from V and 10 bases from J, leaving 17 bases between. This CDR3 has 15 residues. CDR3 residues: CASSLVVGRQKEQFF. CDR3 bases: TGCGCCAGCAGCTTGGTTGTCGGCAGGCAAAAAGAGCAGTTCTTC.

This rearrangement joins TRBV5-1 to TRBJ2-1; 11 positions agree with TRBD2. CDR3 size: 16 residues. Germline lookup yields CDR1 SGHRS and CDR2 YFSETQ. V lost 4 bases and J lost 4; bases outside the gene matches: 7. The CDR3 region is CASSPLTSGIYNEQFF. The CDR3 region has the DNA TGCGCCAGCAGCCCACTGACTAGCGGGATTTACAATGAGCAGTTCTTC. Looking up the rest from reference TRBV5-1 and TRBJ2-1 gives the full variable domain: KAGVTQTPRYLIKTRGQQVTLSCSPISGHRSVSWYQQTPGQGLQFLFEYFSETQRNKGNFPGRFSGRQFSNSRSEMNVSTLELGDSALYLCASSPLTSGIYNEQFFGPGTRLTVL.

This chain uses TRBV5-1 with TRBJ2-7, with TRBD2 identical over 10 bases. The CDR3 contains 16 residues. CDR1 is SGHRS and CDR2 is YFSETQ in the germline V gene. Losses at the gene ends were 0 bases for V and 6 bases for J; bases not matched to a gene: 9. The CDR3 sequence is CASSLVLAGREGEQYF. The CDR3, as DNA: TGCGCCAGCAGCTTGGTACTAGCGGGAAGAGAGGGCGAGCAGTACTTC.

The chain couples TRBV7-3 to TRBJ1-2; D remains ambiguous. The CDR3 is made up of 13 amino acids. V dropped 5 bases and J dropped 4 bases, with 11 bases sitting between them. Germline CDR1 SGHTA, CDR2 FQGTGA. The CDR3: CASSPGPFYGYTF. The DNA for the CDR3 is TGTGCCAGCAGCCCAGGACCGTTCTATGGCTACACCTTC.

The chain has TRBV28 and TRBJ2-5; D is possibly TRBD1 (6 bases). CDR1 and CDR2 (germline): MDHEN, SYDVKM. The CDR3 loop spans 18 amino acids. V was cut by 5 bases and J by 2 bases, with 24 bases left in between. CDR3 in amino acids: CASSQRTDNEISQETQYF. In DNA form, the CDR3 reads TGTGCCAGCAGTCAAAGGACAGACAACGAGATTTCGCAAGAGACCCAGTACTTC.

The rearrangement uses TRBV7-1 and TRBJ2-3; D is unclear. TRBV7-1 is designated an ORF whose function remains uncertain. Deletions cut 3 bases from V and 2 bases from J, with 12 bases between. The CDR3 covers 15 residues. CDR3 residues: CASSSRLDITDTQYF. The CDR3, as DNA: TGTGCCAGCAGCTCGAGATTAGACATCACAGATACGCAGTATTTT.

The genes are TRBV28 and TRBJ2-5; 8 bases match TRBD1. Matching the DNA end better, TRBJ2-7 makes the J call doubtful. Germline lookup yields CDR1 MDHEN and CDR2 SYDVKM. The CDR3 has 15 amino acids. In DNA, the CDR3 is TGTGCCAGCAGTTCTTGGGACAGGATCTCCTACGAGCAGTACTTC. This translates into CASSSWDRISYEQYF.

The chain links TRBV30 to TRBJ1-2; D is unresolved. The V gene lost 3 bases and the J gene lost 1 base, with 12 bases spanning the gap. Germline CDR1 GTSNPN, CDR2 SVGIG (reference sequence). The CDR3 runs to 14 residues. CDR3 bases: TGTGCCTGGAGAATGTTCGGCGTTAACTATGGCTACACCTTC. This sequence encodes CAWRMFGVNYGYTF. Full variable domain (outside the CDR3, taken from reference TRBV30 and TRBJ1-2): SQTIHQWPATLVQPVGSPLSLECTVEGTSNPNLYWYRQAAGRGLQLLFYSVGIGQISSEVPQNLSASRPQDRQFILSSKKLLLSDSGFYLCAWRMFGVNYGYTFGSGTRLTVV.

V and J are TRBV30 and TRBJ2-5; maybe TRBD1 (8 bases). V shed 4 bases and J shed 4 bases, with 16 bases lying between them. Germline CDR1 is GTSNPN and CDR2 is SVGIG (reference sequence). This CDR3 contains 14 residues. As DNA, the CDR3 is TGTGCCTGGAAAAACACAGGGGGGGCAGAGACCCAGTACTTC. Translating gives CAWKNTGGAETQYF.

The chain joins TRBV7-8 to TRBJ2-4; 9 bases are a match to TRBD1. The CDR3 has 14 residues. V lost 5 bases to trimming and J lost 6 bases; unmatched junction nucleotides: 5. CDR1 SGHVS and CDR2 FQNEAQ come from the germline V gene. The CDR3 loop is CASSRGDRVNIQYF. The DNA of the CDR3 is TGTGCCAGCAGCCGGGGGGACAGGGTAAACATTCAGTACTTC. The whole variable domain, remainder taken from reference TRBV7-8 and TRBJ2-4, is GAGVSQSPRYKVAKRGQDVALRCDPISGHVSLFWYQQALGQGPEFLTYFQNEAQLDKSGLPSDRFFAERPEGSVSTLKIQRTQQEDSAVYLCASSRGDRVNIQYFGAGTRLSVL.

The V and J genes are TRBV28 and TRBJ2-3, with D perhaps TRBD1 (5 bases). CDR3 length equals 16 residues. Trimming removed 3 bases at V and 4 bases at J, with 17 bases between. Germline V lookup: CDR1 MDHEN, CDR2 SYDVKM. The CDR3 DNA reads as TGTGCCAGCAGTTTCCAGGGCTCTACATACCCAGATACGCAGTATTTT. Residues: CASSFQGSTYPDTQYF.

The V gene is TRBV9, the J gene TRBJ1-5, with D uncertain. This CDR3 has 15 residues. CDR1 and CDR2 from the germline V gene are SGDLS and YYNGEE. V lost 0 bases, J lost 2 bases, and 9 bases lay in between. The CDR3 loop is CASSVGAEGNQPQHF. In nucleotides, the CDR3 is TGTGCCAGCAGCGTAGGAGCGGAGGGCAATCAGCCCCAGCATTTT.

The table lists this clone with a count of one. The chain employs TRBV4-1 and TRBJ1-2; the D gene is possibly TRBD1 (6 bases). Trimming shortened V by 1 base and J by 3 bases, and 21 bases separated the two germline ends. This CDR3 has 18 amino acids. Germline V gives CDR1 MGHRA, CDR2 YSYEKL. The CDR3 sequence: CASSQGSRKDRKDYGYTF. The CDR3 DNA sequence: TGCGCCAGCAGCCAAGGGAGTCGTAAGGACAGAAAAGACTATGGCTACACCTTC.

The sample holds a few counts of this clone. The rearrangement links TRBV6-5 to TRBJ1-1; 10 bases match TRBD1. After removal of 3 bases from V and 10 bases from J, the junction contained 11 bases not matched to a gene. CDR1 MNHEY and CDR2 SVGAGI come from the germline V gene. The CDR3 covers 15 residues. CDR3 in amino acids: CASSYPGQGSSGAFF. The CDR3 nucleotides are TGTGCCAGCAGTTATCCGGGACAGGGGTCATCGGGAGCTTTCTTT.

The V and J genes are TRBV4-3 and TRBJ2-7, with TRBD1 matching over 9 bases. The CDR3 loop spans 17 amino acids. The germline V gene has CDR1 LGHNA and CDR2 YSLEER. The junction had 12 bases not matched to a gene; V was cut back by 2 bases and J by 4 bases. The CDR3 DNA reads TGCGCCAGCAGCCAAAGAGTACCGGGACAGGGCTTATACGAGCAGTACTTC. It yields the protein CASSQRVPGQGLYEQYF.

The sample holds a few counts of this clone. The gene calls are TRBV5-8 and TRBJ1-6; D is uncertain. CDR1 and CDR2 (germline): SGHTS, YDEGEE. Deletions cut 0 bases from V and 5 bases from J, with 15 bases between. This CDR3 region has 17 residues. In DNA form, the CDR3 reads TGTGCCAGCAGCTTGGGGGGTAGGGATACCCATAATTCACCCCTCCACTTT. It yields the protein CASSLGGRDTHNSPLHF.

The V call is TRBV5-5, the J call TRBJ2-2; TRBD2 agrees at 8 bases. The CDR3 length is 15 residues. The germline V gene has CDR1 SGHKS and CDR2 YYEKEE (reference sequence). V shed 2 bases, J shed 2 bases, and the junction held 2 bases outside the gene matches. CDR3 nucleotides: TGTGCCAGCAGCTTAACTAGCGGAAACACCGGGGAGCTGTTTTTT. Its translation: CASSLTSGNTGELFF.

The J gene is TRBJ1-5, the V gene TRBV4-2; TRBD1 is a possible D gene (6 bases). This CDR3 has 17 residues. Germline CDR1 and CDR2: LGHNA and YNFKEQ. Trimming stripped 1 base from V and 0 bases from J, with 13 bases between. Here the CDR3 reads CASSQGGGDHSNQPQHF. In DNA form, the CDR3 reads TGTGCCAGCAGCCAAGGGGGGGGCGATCATAGCAATCAGCCCCAGCATTTT.

This chain uses TRBV6-6 with TRBJ2-1; maybe TRBD1 (5 bases). The germline gives CDR1 MNHNY, CDR2 SVGAGI (reference sequence). Trimming stripped 2 bases from V and 7 bases from J, with 12 bases between. The CDR3 is 14 amino acids. DNA of the CDR3: TGTGCCAGCAGTTACACACAATACAGGAATGAGCAGTTCTTC. Encoded protein: CASSYTQYRNEQFF.

The V and J genes are TRBV2 and TRBJ2-5; D is ambiguous. Germline loops: CDR1 SNHLY, CDR2 FYNNEI. The CDR3 covers 11 residues. The V gene lost 6 bases and the J gene lost 5 bases, with 7 bases spanning the gap. The CDR3 is CASRLWETQYF. The CDR3 nucleotides read TGTGCCAGCAGGTTATGGGAGACCCAGTACTTC.

J is TRBJ2-7 and V is TRBV29-1, with D hard to call. This CDR3 contains 12 residues. V was cut by 4 bases and J by 1 base, with 8 bases left in between. Germline assignment: CDR1 SQVTM and CDR2 ANQGSEA. In nucleotides, the CDR3 is TGCAGCGTTGGTAAGGGTTCCTACGAGCAGTACTTC. Translated: CSVGKGSYEQYF.

This clone was counted between two and nine times. This chain's CDR3 is CASSTYRAQFF. CDR3 DNA: TGTGCCAGTAGTACCTACAGGGCCCAGTTCTTC. This chain joins TRBV19 and TRBJ2-1; perhaps TRBD1 as D (6 bases). This CDR3 region has 11 residues. CDR1 and CDR2 from the germline V gene are LNHDA and SQIVND (reference sequence). Trimming removed 4 bases at V and 13 bases at J, with 11 bases between.

This chain links TRBV4-3 with TRBJ1-3; D remains unclear. V dropped 4 bases and J dropped 1 base, with 26 bases sitting between them. The CDR3 runs to 20 residues. The germline V gene encodes CDR1 LGHNA and CDR2 YSLEER. CDR3 nucleotides: TGCGCCAGCAGCCCGAACTTGAGGTTGGCGGGCTCACTATCTGGAAACACCATATATTTT. Its protein product is CASSPNLRLAGSLSGNTIYF.

The V gene is TRBV7-8, the J gene TRBJ2-1, with 9 bases lining up with TRBD2. Germline values: CDR1 SGHVS, CDR2 FQNEAQ. This CDR3 comprises 15 residues. Losses at the gene ends were 5 bases for V and 4 bases for J; bases not matched to a gene: 6. The DNA for the CDR3 is TGTGCCAGCAGCCTCGGACTAGCGATTTACAATGAGCAGTTCTTC. Its protein is CASSLGLAIYNEQFF.

This clone was detected a few times. The V and J genes are TRBV28 and TRBJ2-3, with D uncertain. Trimming left V 6 bases short and J 7 bases short, with 11 bases between. CDR1 and CDR2 from the germline V gene are MDHEN and SYDVKM. This CDR3 has 12 residues. In DNA, the CDR3 is TGTGCCAGCAGCAAATACGCCCATACGCAGTATTTT. It encodes CASSKYAHTQYF.